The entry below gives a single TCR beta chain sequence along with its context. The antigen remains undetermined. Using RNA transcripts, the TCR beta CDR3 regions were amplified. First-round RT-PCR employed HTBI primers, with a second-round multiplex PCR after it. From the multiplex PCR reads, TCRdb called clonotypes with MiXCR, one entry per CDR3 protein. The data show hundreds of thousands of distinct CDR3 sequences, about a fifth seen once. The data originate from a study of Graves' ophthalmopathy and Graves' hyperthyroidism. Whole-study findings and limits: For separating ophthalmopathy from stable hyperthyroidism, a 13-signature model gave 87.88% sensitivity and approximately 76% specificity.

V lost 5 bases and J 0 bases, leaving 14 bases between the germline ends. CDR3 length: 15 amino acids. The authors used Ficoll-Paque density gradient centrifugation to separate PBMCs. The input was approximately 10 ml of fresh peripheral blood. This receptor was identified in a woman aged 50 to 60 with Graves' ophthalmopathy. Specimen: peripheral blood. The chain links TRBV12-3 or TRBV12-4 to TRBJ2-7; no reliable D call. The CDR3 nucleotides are TGTGCCAGCAGTAGCGTCCCAGTGGGCTCCTACGAGCAGTACTTC. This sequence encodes CASSSVPVGSYEQYF.